Given below is one TCR beta chain in context. Its antigen remains unidentified. Per the germline V gene, CDR1 is MDHEN and CDR2 is SYDVKM. Trimming cost V 6 bases and J 6 bases, with 12 bases left between them. The CDR3 is 12 amino acids. The sample belongs to a study of early T cells in non-severe SARS-CoV-2 infection. General study points: Anti-spike CD8 responses were favored by VDJdb matching, which missed private and CD4 specificities.

Unique molecular identifiers (one per individual cDNA molecule) were attached. TCRdb reprocessed the 5' RACE reads via MiXCR and lists one record per CDR3 protein. This sample carries 37,000 or so distinct CDR3 sequences, over 5% of them seen once, and the ten largest clones take roughly 6%. The receptor was isolated from an adult who was a healthcare worker with PCR-confirmed SARS-CoV-2 infection or an uninfected control (not recorded which). This chain uses TRBV28 with TRBJ2-7; D is perhaps TRBD1 or TRBD2 (5 bases each). Input material: whole blood. CDR3 protein: CASSWGRGEQYF. The CDR3 DNA reads as TGTGCCAGCAGCTGGGGACGAGGCGAGCAGTACTTC.